The next 8 T cell receptor beta chains were all read from a single sample in a study of cytomegalovirus exposure and HLA in healthy donors. The PCR was carried out with 60 Vbeta primers and 13 Jbeta primers. Only in-frame clones appear in the TCRdb table, and some are missing; sequencing was by immunoSEQ multiplex PCR. The sample holds over 150,000 clones; about 69% are singletons and the top ten take about 2.7%. The sample taken for sequencing was PBMCs. The origin of the receptors is a male donor in good health and CMV-seronegative.

This sequence joins TRBV27 and TRBJ2-7; 10 bases are a match to TRBD2. The germline CDR1 and CDR2 sequences are MNHEY and SMNVEV (reference sequence). The CDR3 spans 14 residues. J lost 3 bases, V lost 5 bases, and 4 bases had no gene match. The CDR3 protein is CASSPRTSGYEQYF. The CDR3 DNA reads TGTGCCAGCAGTCCCCGGACTAGCGGCTACGAGCAGTACTTC.

With respect to this clone: One junction end does not reproduce the germline sequence, and a read error may be involved. V and J are TRBV7-9 and TRBJ1-5; 7 bases are shared with TRBD1. Germline V gene data show CDR1 as SEHNR and CDR2 as FQNEAQ (reference sequence). The CDR3 is 14 amino acids. Here the CDR3 DNA reads TGTTCCAGCAGCTTAGACAGGGGCAATCAGCCCCAGCATTTT. As protein: CSSSLDRGNQPQHF.

The chain employs TRBV7-8 and TRBJ2-3, with TRBD2 matching over 7 bases. The germline V gene encodes CDR1 SGHVS and CDR2 FQNEAQ. The V and J ends lost 5 bases and 2 bases, in that order; junction bases with no gene match: 4. This CDR3 comprises 14 residues. The CDR3 is CASSPSGTTDTQYF. The CDR3, as DNA: TGTGCCAGCAGCCCTAGCGGTACCACAGATACGCAGTATTTT. Using reference TRBV7-8 and TRBJ2-3 for the parts outside the CDR3, the full variable domain is GAGVSQSPRYKVAKRGQDVALRCDPISGHVSLFWYQQALGQGPEFLTYFQNEAQLDKSGLPSDRFFAERPEGSVSTLKIQRTQQEDSAVYLCASSPSGTTDTQYFGPGTRLTVL.

This chain joins TRBV5-5 and TRBJ1-2; no clear D. The V end lost 0 bases, the J end lost 7 bases, and 13 bases lay between the germline ends. The germline gives CDR1 SGHKS, CDR2 YYEKEE (reference sequence). CDR3 length equals 14 residues. This CDR3 is CASSLVFSQRGYTF. Here the CDR3 DNA reads TGTGCCAGCAGCTTGGTGTTCTCGCAGCGTGGCTACACCTTC.

This clone was seen only a few times. J is TRBJ2-1 and V is TRBV5-1; a weak D match, TRBD1 (6 bases). The CDR3 is 15 residues long. CDR1 is SGHRS and CDR2 is YFSETQ in the germline V gene. Trimming stripped 1 base from V and 3 bases from J, with 11 bases between. The CDR3 DNA reads TGCGCCAGCAGCTTGTATGGGGGCGACTACAATGAGCAGTTCTTC. Protein: CASSLYGGDYNEQFF.

This rearrangement joins TRBV19 to TRBJ1-5; the match to TRBD1 covers 8 bases. CDR3 size: 16 residues. Trimming took 3 bases from V and 7 from J; bases not matched to a gene: 11. CDR1 LNHDA and CDR2 SQIVND come from the germline V gene (reference sequence). The CDR3 bases are TGTGCCAGTAGTATTGGACAGGGTTTTCTCGAGCAGCCCCAGCATTTT. This codes for CASSIGQGFLEQPQHF.

CDR3 in amino acids: CASRGANYGYTF. The CDR3, as DNA: TGTGCCAGCAGGGGAGCTAACTATGGCTACACCTTC. V usage is TRBV27 and J usage is TRBJ1-2; D call uncertain. CDR3 length: 12 amino acids. V was cut by 6 bases and J by 0 bases, with 5 bases left in between. The germline gives CDR1 MNHEY, CDR2 SMNVEV (reference sequence).

Only a few counts were recorded for this clone. V and J are TRBV6-5 and TRBJ2-7; no clear D gene. Germline assignment: CDR1 MNHEY and CDR2 SVGAGI. This CDR3 has 15 residues. V shed 3 bases and J shed 1 base, with 13 bases lying between them. CDR3: CASSYRQVPSYEQYF. The CDR3 bases are TGTGCCAGCAGTTATCGTCAGGTGCCTTCCTACGAGCAGTACTTC.